The following is a TCR beta chain sequence with its context. This sample was included in a study of blood T cell repertoires in COVID-19. V was pared by 4 bases and J by 5 bases, with 14 bases between. Germline-derived CDR1 and CDR2 are LGHDT and YNNKEL (reference sequence). The CDR3 extends over 15 amino acids. Clones were sequenced by immunoSEQ multiplex PCR, and TCRdb holds only the in-frame ones, with some missing. Of about 40,000 clones in the sample, about nine tenths were seen once. This TCR came from a man between 45 and 60 years old with active COVID-19. What was sequenced was peripheral blood. The chain carries TRBV3-1 (or the pseudogene TRBV3-2) and TRBJ1-4; the D gene is possibly TRBD1 (5 bases). The DNA of the CDR3 is TGTGCCAGCAGCCCCGCTGGGACTGGGAATGAAAAACTGTTTTTT. This gives the protein CASSPAGTGNEKLFF.